This T cell receptor (beta chain) emerged from a study of T cell responses to AZD1222 COVID-19 vaccine (dated by TCRdb to 2020 to 2023). With respect to the entire study: TCR sequencing covered 230 or so trial participants: around 210 given two doses of AZD1222 and some 25 given two doses of MenACWY control vaccine. Trial participants were enrolled into age subgroups of 18-55, 56-69 and 70-plus years, which contained around 150, 28 and 57 TCR-sequenced participants, respectively.

Taken with the paper, the label for time point translates to: baseline before first vaccination. The treatment or condition label of this sample denotes: meningococcal conjugate vaccine given as trial control. Vaccinee samples came from UK trials COV001 and COV002, including a single-blind randomized controlled phase 2/3 trial of AZD1222 (ChAdOx1 nCoV-19) in healthy adults. For TCRbeta chain sequencing, PBMC samples were collected from trial participants at day 0 and at day 28 after the second dose. Overall results and qualifications from the work: The 56-69-year group was small, and its depth increase did not reach significance, likely because of low power. A significant rise in spike-specific TCR breadth and depth was observed after two AZD1222 doses relative to day 0 and relative to MenACWY recipients. Because no samples from the day 14 peak response were available, repertoires could be characterized only after the peak T cell response. Participants were mostly white British and included more females than males, and it was suggested by the authors that clonal diversity may have been underestimated. Nearly half of unique spike-specific TCRs reportedly recognized epitopes outside regions mutated in the B.1.351 and B.1.1.7 variants. Only a handful of AZD1222 recipients were SARS-CoV-2 seropositive at baseline, limiting conclusions about previously exposed vaccinees. The vaccine-associated CD4 TCRs covered the entire spike protein, and the dominant responses fell in regions 160-218 and 743-854.

Concerning this clone: Its recognized antigen is unknown. Nothing much larger sits one base from this clone, and base qualities are not available.

The CDR3 regions of human TCRbeta chains were analyzed by immunosequencing. From the authors' description of their analysis: TCRs in the repertoires were compared against a reference library of SARS-CoV-2-specific TCRs that had been generated with the MIRA antigen-specificity platform. Breadth meant the fraction of unique TCRs that were SARS-CoV-2-associated, whereas depth meant the fraction of total T cells that were SARS-CoV-2-associated. Using the MIRA data, each spike-specific TCR was assigned both to the spike region to which the TCR was reactive and to a CD4 or CD8 class. Log10-transformed breadth and depth values were compared by one-way ANOVA with Sidak's multiple comparisons tests. TCRdb carries this immuneACCESS record with in-frame sequences only. Its versions omit some clonotypes, under half of them owing to an unresolved V gene in the studies checked, with the rest unexplained. The V and J calls and clone size are taken from that table; D and trimming were inferred from the DNA. The sample has about 200,000 clones on record, about 92% of them singletons. The top ten clonotypes cover approximately 1% of the sample.

The sample was peripheral blood, taken on day 0 of MenACWY control vaccination. The receptor comes from an adult in good health.

CDR3 protein: CASSLKAGGEAFF. The nucleotides read TGTGCCAGCAGCTTAAAAGCGGGGGGTGAAGCTTTCTTT. The rearranged chain carries TRBV7-9 and TRBJ1-1; TRBD1 might be the D gene, on 5 matching bases. Inclusive of the bounding cysteine and phenylalanine, the CDR3 is 13 residues long. The retained sequence is limited to the CDR3, 39 bases, with the frame set at the first base. Looking up the germline V gene (reference sequence) yields CDR1 SEHNR and CDR2 FQNEAQ. Cut back by 2 bases and 7 bases, the V and J ends lie 11 bases apart.